A single sample is the source of the 4 T cell receptor beta chains below, sequenced in a study of a mutant IDH1 vaccine in newly diagnosed glioma (TCRdb year 2021). No antigen has been identified for these receptors. Per the publication, the time point label means: week 47, end of study. A 20-mer mutant IDH1 peptide at 300 micrograms in Montanide made up each vaccine dose, which was injected subcutaneously together with topical imiquimod. The library was built by means of the immunoSEQ multiplex PCR assay. As stored in TCRdb, this immuneACCESS dataset retains in-frame rearrangements with V and J assigned. A fraction of the clones does not appear; measured against another copy, unresolved V genes explain less than half of the discrepancy, and the remainder lacks a known reason. This sample has fewer than 95,000 clones in its table, and approximately 78% of those were observed once. Of the sample, roughly 5.2% is held by the ten largest clones.

The specimen was PBMCs, collected from a glioma patient whose treatment included an IDH1 peptide vaccine. The source is a man in his forties with glioma.

The chain uses TRBV4-2 and TRBJ1-3; D is unclear. The V gene's germline CDR1 is LGHNA and CDR2 YNFKEQ. The V gene lost 0 bases and the J gene lost 3 bases, with 12 bases spanning the gap. The CDR3 loop spans 16 amino acids. The CDR3 nucleotides read TGTGCCAGCAGCCAAGAGAGGACCAAGGATGGAAACACCATATATTTT. Translated, it gives CASSQERTKDGNTIYF.

The V gene is TRBV28, the J gene TRBJ2-7; TRBD1 or TRBD2 may be the D gene (5 bases each). Germline lookup yields CDR1 MDHEN and CDR2 SYDVKM. Trimming pared 6 bases from V and 7 bases from J, leaving 16 bases between. This CDR3 has 13 amino acids. The CDR3 sequence: CASSLGPLTEQYF. The CDR3 nucleotides read TGTGCCAGCAGCCTGGGACCTCTAACTGAGCAGTACTTC.

This chain uses TRBV6-1 with TRBJ1-5; the D gene is possibly TRBD1 (5 bases). V was trimmed by 1 base and J by 7 bases, leaving 14 bases between them. CDR3 length equals 15 residues. CDR1 is MNHNS, CDR2 SASEGT, per germline. The DNA of the CDR3 is TGTGCCAGCAGTGAAGGCCAGGGAGGAAGGCAGCCCCAGCATTTT. It yields the protein CASSEGQGGRQPQHF.

The chain carries TRBV5-1 and TRBJ2-1; TRBD2 matches at 7 bases. V trimming: 0 bases; J trimming: 2 bases; junction bases outside the gene matches: 5. The length of the CDR3 is 16 residues. CDR1 and CDR2 from the germline V gene are SGHRS and YFSETQ. CDR3 region: CASSLVGTSAYNEQFF. The CDR3 DNA reads as TGCGCCAGCAGCTTGGTAGGTACTAGCGCCTACAATGAGCAGTTCTTC. Full variable domain (rest looked up from reference TRBV5-1 and TRBJ2-1): KAGVTQTPRYLIKTRGQQVTLSCSPISGHRSVSWYQQTPGQGLQFLFEYFSETQRNKGNFPGRFSGRQFSNSRSEMNVSTLELGDSALYLCASSLVGTSAYNEQFFGPGTRLTVL.